A selection of T cell receptor beta chains follows, all from one sample in a study of blood T cell repertoires in COVID-19. TCRdb's copy holds only in-frame clones and misses some; the assay was immunoSEQ multiplex PCR. Among about 200,000 clones listed, roughly 86% were seen once. The sequencing input was peripheral blood. The origin of the receptors is a man in his 60s with acute or convalescent COVID-19. The CDR3 runs from the conserved cysteine through the conserved F or W. The order of the fields is D gene, clone size, V gene, J gene, CDR3 DNA, CDR3 protein. A D gene is named only where the DNA matches it firmly. Size values are once, few and many counts, or a class for expanded clones, and some rows have none.

D gene: TRBD1; clone size: .; V gene: TRBV5-1; J gene: TRBJ2-5; CDR3 DNA: TGCGCCAGCAGCTTGGGGACAGGAGAAGGGTCCCAGTACTTC; CDR3 protein: CASSLGTGEGSQYF
D gene: .; clone size: .; V gene: TRBV30; J gene: TRBJ1-2; CDR3 DNA: TGTGCCTGGAGTGGGGAGGGCAGAGGCTACACCTTC; CDR3 protein: CAWSGEGRGYTF
D gene: TRBD1; clone size: few; V gene: TRBV2; J gene: TRBJ1-5; CDR3 DNA: TGTGCCAGCAGTGTCGGACAGGATAGCAATCAGCCCCAGCATTTT; CDR3 protein: CASSVGQDSNQPQHF
D gene: TRBD2; clone size: .; V gene: TRBV19; J gene: TRBJ2-1; CDR3 DNA: TGTGCCAGTAGTATCGTCCTAGCGGGGGGCCGTGGTGAGCAGTTCTTC; CDR3 protein: CASSIVLAGGRGEQFF
D gene: .; clone size: .; V gene: TRBV30; J gene: TRBJ2-3; CDR3 DNA: TGTGCCTGGAGTGTAGTGCGGGGTAGCACAGATACGCAGTATTTT; CDR3 protein: CAWSVVRGSTDTQYF
D gene: TRBD2; clone size: .; V gene: TRBV9; J gene: TRBJ2-5; CDR3 DNA: TGTGCCAGCAGCGAGGGACTAGCGGAATCAGAGACCCAGTACTTC; CDR3 protein: CASSEGLAESETQYF
D gene: TRBD1; clone size: .; V gene: TRBV6-5; J gene: TRBJ1-1; CDR3 DNA: TGTGCCAGCAGCCGCCGACAGGGTACTGAAGCTTTCTTT; CDR3 protein: CASSRRQGTEAFF
D gene: .; clone size: .; V gene: TRBV18; J gene: TRBJ2-5; CDR3 DNA: TGTGCCAGCTCACCACCGGGGGGGACCCAGTACTTC; CDR3 protein: CASSPPGGTQYF
D gene: TRBD1; clone size: .; V gene: TRBV19; J gene: TRBJ2-5; CDR3 DNA: TGTGCCAGTACCCCATCCTTGGGACAGGGTCGGTTTGTTATCGAGACCCAGTACTTC; CDR3 protein: CASTPSLGQGRFVIETQYF
D gene: TRBD2; clone size: .; V gene: TRBV5-4; J gene: TRBJ2-1; CDR3 DNA: TGTGCCAGCAGCACCGCGGGGGGCCCCTACAATGAGCAGTTCTTC; CDR3 protein: CASSTAGGPYNEQFF
D gene: TRBD2; clone size: once; V gene: TRBV2; J gene: TRBJ2-2; CDR3 DNA: TGTGCCAGCAAGACCGGACTAGGTCCCCTTTCCGGGGAGCTGTTTTTT; CDR3 protein: CASKTGLGPLSGELFF
D gene: .; clone size: few; V gene: TRBV5-4; J gene: TRBJ1-1; CDR3 DNA: TGTGCCAGCAGCTTGGGGAAGGGGGTGATCACTGAAGCTTTCTTT; CDR3 protein: CASSLGKGVITEAFF
D gene: .; clone size: .; V gene: TRBV3-1/TRBV3-2; J gene: TRBJ1-1; CDR3 DNA: TGTGCCAGCAGCCAAGAAGCCTGGGGGGTCGGCACTGAAGCTTTCTTT; CDR3 protein: CASSQEAWGVGTEAFF
D gene: TRBD1; clone size: .; V gene: TRBV7-3; J gene: TRBJ2-1; CDR3 DNA: TGTGCCAGCAGCTTCGGGACAGGGCCTTACAATGAGCAGTTCTTC; CDR3 protein: CASSFGTGPYNEQFF
D gene: .; clone size: .; V gene: TRBV3-1/TRBV3-2; J gene: TRBJ1-2; CDR3 DNA: TGTGCCAGCAGCCCCACGGCGGTGTTTAACTATGGCTACACCTTC; CDR3 protein: CASSPTAVFNYGYTF
D gene: TRBD1; clone size: .; V gene: TRBV7-2; J gene: TRBJ1-1; CDR3 DNA: TGTGCCAGCAGCTTAAATTCCCAGGGGGGAGCCTTCGAAGCTTTCTTT; CDR3 protein: CASSLNSQGGAFEAFF
D gene: .; clone size: few; V gene: TRBV9; J gene: TRBJ1-2; CDR3 DNA: TGTGCCAGCAGCGTAGGTTGGGGGGTGTATGGCTACACCTTC; CDR3 protein: CASSVGWGVYGYTF
D gene: TRBD2; clone size: .; V gene: TRBV11-2; J gene: TRBJ2-1; CDR3 DNA: TGTGCCAGCAGCTTAATTACTAGCGGGGCCCCGAGCTCCTACAATGAGCAGTTCTTC; CDR3 protein: CASSLITSGAPSSYNEQFF
D gene: TRBD1; clone size: .; V gene: TRBV6-2/TRBV6-3; J gene: TRBJ1-5; CDR3 DNA: TGTGCCAGCAGCCGCCCGCCCGACAGGGTGAATCAGCCCCAGCATTTT; CDR3 protein: CASSRPPDRVNQPQHF
D gene: TRBD1; clone size: .; V gene: TRBV9; J gene: TRBJ2-2; CDR3 DNA: TGTGCCAGCAGCGTACTGGGACAGGGTGACGGGGAGCTGTTTTTT; CDR3 protein: CASSVLGQGDGELFF
D gene: TRBD1; clone size: .; V gene: TRBV5-4; J gene: TRBJ2-7; CDR3 DNA: TGTGCCAGCAGCACACAGGGGTACGAGCAGTACTTC; CDR3 protein: CASSTQGYEQYF
D gene: TRBD2; clone size: .; V gene: TRBV5-6; J gene: TRBJ2-2; CDR3 DNA: TGTGCCAGCAGCTGGGGAGCGGGGGGCCACACCGGGGAGCTGTTTTTT; CDR3 protein: CASSWGAGGHTGELFF
D gene: .; clone size: .; V gene: TRBV4-2; J gene: TRBJ2-1; CDR3 DNA: TGTGCCAGCAGCCAAGGACGGGGAATGCAGTTATTGAACAATGAGCAGTTCTTC; CDR3 protein: CASSQGRGMQLLNNEQFF
D gene: TRBD1; clone size: .; V gene: TRBV19; J gene: TRBJ1-5; CDR3 DNA: TGTGCCAGTAGTATTGGGCAGGGGGAGCAGCCCCAGCATTTT; CDR3 protein: CASSIGQGEQPQHF
D gene: TRBD1; clone size: .; V gene: TRBV27; J gene: TRBJ1-1; CDR3 DNA: TGTGCCAGCAGCTCTCGCAGGACAGGGGGGACTGAAGCTTTCTTT; CDR3 protein: CASSSRRTGGTEAFF
D gene: .; clone size: .; V gene: TRBV9; J gene: TRBJ1-2; CDR3 DNA: TGTGCCAGCAGCGTAGAGGGCGCGGGGGTGGGTGGCTACACCTTC; CDR3 protein: CASSVEGAGVGGYTF
D gene: TRBD1; clone size: .; V gene: TRBV5-4; J gene: TRBJ2-1; CDR3 DNA: TGTGCCAGCAGCGACTGGACAGGGAGAGCTGAGCAGTTCTTC; CDR3 protein: CASSDWTGRAEQFF
D gene: .; clone size: .; V gene: TRBV6-5; J gene: TRBJ1-5; CDR3 DNA: TGTGCCAGCAGTCCGTTAGGGGTGGTCGGGCAGCCCCAGCATTTT; CDR3 protein: CASSPLGVVGQPQHF
D gene: TRBD2; clone size: .; V gene: TRBV11-1; J gene: TRBJ2-7; CDR3 DNA: TGTGCCAGCAGCTACGAGCGGGGGACTTATGGGGAGCAGTACTTC; CDR3 protein: CASSYERGTYGEQYF
D gene: .; clone size: .; V gene: TRBV24-1; J gene: TRBJ2-1; CDR3 DNA: TGTGCCACCAGTGATGGGGGGTATAATGAGCAGTTCTTC; CDR3 protein: CATSDGGYNEQFF
D gene: .; clone size: .; V gene: TRBV28; J gene: TRBJ2-5; CDR3 DNA: TGTGCCAGCAGTTCGACCGACAGGCTCCAAGAGACCCAGTACTTC; CDR3 protein: CASSSTDRLQETQYF
D gene: .; clone size: few; V gene: TRBV4-2; J gene: TRBJ1-1; CDR3 DNA: TGTGCCAGCAGCCTCCGACAGGAAGCCCGTACATCCACTGAAGCTTTCTTT; CDR3 protein: CASSLRQEARTSTEAFF
D gene: .; clone size: .; V gene: TRBV30; J gene: TRBJ1-2; CDR3 DNA: TGTGCCTGGAGTGTGGTCAGGGATGGCTACACCTTC; CDR3 protein: CAWSVVRDGYTF
D gene: .; clone size: .; V gene: TRBV7-9; J gene: TRBJ2-2; CDR3 DNA: TGTGCCAGCACCTCCTATGTCACCGGGGAGCTGTTTTTT; CDR3 protein: CASTSYVTGELFF
D gene: TRBD2; clone size: .; V gene: TRBV11-2; J gene: TRBJ2-3; CDR3 DNA: TGTGCCAGCAGCCTAAACCCCGGGGGGGGAGATACGCAGTATTTT; CDR3 protein: CASSLNPGGGDTQYF
D gene: .; clone size: once; V gene: TRBV15; J gene: TRBJ1-6; CDR3 DNA: TGTGCCACCAGCAGAGGGGGCTTGGCAGGGCTGAATAATTCACCCCTCCACTTT; CDR3 protein: CATSRGGLAGLNNSPLHF
D gene: TRBD1; clone size: .; V gene: TRBV5-1; J gene: TRBJ2-1; CDR3 DNA: TGCGCCAGCAGCTTGGAGGCCGGACAGGGGAAGGAGCAGTTCTTC; CDR3 protein: CASSLEAGQGKEQFF
D gene: TRBD1; clone size: .; V gene: TRBV19; J gene: TRBJ2-5; CDR3 DNA: TGTGCCAGTAGTACGGACAGGGGATTGGAGACCCAGTACTTC; CDR3 protein: CASSTDRGLETQYF
D gene: TRBD1; clone size: .; V gene: TRBV7-2; J gene: TRBJ2-2; CDR3 DNA: TGTGCCAGCAGCTTAGGACAGGGCACCGGGGAGCTGTTTTTT; CDR3 protein: CASSLGQGTGELFF
D gene: .; clone size: .; V gene: TRBV11-2; J gene: TRBJ1-6; CDR3 DNA: TGTGCCAGCAGCCCAACAGGGTACTCACCCCTCCACTTT; CDR3 protein: CASSPTGYSPLHF
D gene: .; clone size: .; V gene: TRBV7-3; J gene: TRBJ2-7; CDR3 DNA: TGTGCCAGCAGCTTAAGATCGGGTCAGGGTAACGAGCAGTACTTC; CDR3 protein: CASSLRSGQGNEQYF
D gene: TRBD1; clone size: .; V gene: TRBV19; J gene: TRBJ1-5; CDR3 DNA: TGTGCCAGTAGTATATCCCGACAGGGGAGTCAGCCCCAGCATTTT; CDR3 protein: CASSISRQGSQPQHF
D gene: TRBD2; clone size: .; V gene: TRBV4-1; J gene: TRBJ2-2; CDR3 DNA: TGCGCCAGCAGCCAATCGTTAGCGGGGGGGCCTAACGGGGAGCTGTTTTTT; CDR3 protein: CASSQSLAGGPNGELFF
D gene: TRBD2; clone size: .; V gene: TRBV7-6; J gene: TRBJ2-7; CDR3 DNA: TGTGCCAGCAGCTCTCCAGAGCGGGGGGACGACTACGAGCAGTACTTC; CDR3 protein: CASSSPERGDDYEQYF
D gene: TRBD1; clone size: .; V gene: TRBV19; J gene: TRBJ1-1; CDR3 DNA: TGTGCCAGTAGTTCCCGGACAGGGGAGGTAAGCACTGAAGCTTTCTTT; CDR3 protein: CASSSRTGEVSTEAFF
D gene: TRBD2; clone size: .; V gene: TRBV6-5; J gene: TRBJ2-7; CDR3 DNA: TGTGCCAGCAGACGTAGCGGGGACTACTACGAGCAGTACTTC; CDR3 protein: CASRRSGDYYEQYF